This T cell receptor beta chain was captured by sequencing in a study of cytomegalovirus exposure and HLA in healthy donors. Study-wide context: Prior work identified around 110 million unique TCR beta sequences in 190 million or so T cells. In terms of ancestry, the Caucasian-associated cluster contained about four fifths of the roughly 400 genotyped donors. Overall study results and limits: An analysis was carried out later, and it reportedly showed fewer N-insertions in an Asian-associated ancestry cluster than the roughly 670-donor mean.

As for this clone: What it recognizes is unknown.

CDR3 length: 15 amino acids. CDR1 SNHLY and CDR2 FYNNEI come from the germline V gene. Trimming shortened V by 0 bases and J by 1 base, and 9 bases separated the two germline ends. The PCR contained 60 Vbeta and 13 Jbeta primers. Clones were read by immunoSEQ multiplex PCR, and TCRdb kept only the in-frame ones, dropping some. The sample has over 65,000 clones, 75% seen once. This TCR was sampled from a woman aged 25-40 years in good health and CMV-seropositive. The chain combines TRBV2 with TRBJ2-5; tentatively, D is TRBD2 (5 bases). Sequenced input: PBMCs. CDR3 loop: CASSEARGPQETQYF. In DNA, the CDR3 is TGTGCCAGCAGTGAAGCGCGCGGGCCCCAAGAGACCCAGTACTTC.